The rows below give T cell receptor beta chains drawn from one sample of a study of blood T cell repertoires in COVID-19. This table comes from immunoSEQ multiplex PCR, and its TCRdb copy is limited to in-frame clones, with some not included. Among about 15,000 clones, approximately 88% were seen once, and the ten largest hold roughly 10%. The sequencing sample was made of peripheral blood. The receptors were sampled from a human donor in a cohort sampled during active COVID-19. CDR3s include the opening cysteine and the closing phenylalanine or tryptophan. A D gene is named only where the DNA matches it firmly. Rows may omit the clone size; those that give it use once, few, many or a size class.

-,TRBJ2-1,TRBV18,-,CASSLFAGEQFF,TGTGCCAGCTCTCTGTTTGCGGGTGAGCAGTTCTTC
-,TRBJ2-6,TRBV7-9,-,CASSLVAGSAAGANVLTF,TGTGCCAGCAGCTTAGTCGCTGGCTCTGCGGCAGGGGCCAACGTCCTGACTTTC
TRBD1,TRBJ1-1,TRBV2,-,CASSGGRQGLAEAFF,TGTGCCAGCAGTGGGGGTAGACAGGGGCTTGCCGAAGCTTTCTTT
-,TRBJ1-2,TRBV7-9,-,CASRNDRDYGYTF,TGTGCCAGCAGGAATGACAGAGACTATGGCTACACCTTC
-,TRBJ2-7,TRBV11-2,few,CASSLVVAGRSYEQYF,TGTGCCAGCAGCTTAGTGGTGGCAGGTCGGTCCTACGAGCAGTACTTC
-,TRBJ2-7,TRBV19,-,CAGYRRPYEQYF,TGTGCCGGCTACAGGCGCCCCTACGAGCAGTACTTC
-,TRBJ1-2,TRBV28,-,CASMRSGGDGYTF,TGTGCCAGCATGCGTTCGGGGGGCGACGGCTACACCTTC
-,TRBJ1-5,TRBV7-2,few,CASSYQKGSNQPQHF,TGTGCCAGCAGCTACCAAAAGGGGAGCAATCAGCCCCAGCATTTT
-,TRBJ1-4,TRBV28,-,CASSKGGINEKLFF,TGTGCCAGCAGTAAAGGGGGTATTAATGAAAAACTGTTTTTT
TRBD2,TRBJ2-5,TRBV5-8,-,CASSPGTSGSGGETQYF,TGTGCCAGCAGCCCGGGGACTAGCGGGAGTGGGGGAGAGACCCAGTACTTC
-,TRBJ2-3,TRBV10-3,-,CASTSGDTQYF,TGTGCCTCCACATCAGGGGATACGCAGTATTTT
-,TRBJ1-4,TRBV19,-,CASRWQFGEKLFF,TGTGCCAGTAGGTGGCAGTTTGGCGAAAAACTGTTTTTT
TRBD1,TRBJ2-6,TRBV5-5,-,CASRLGQGAGGANVLTF,TGTGCCAGCAGATTGGGACAGGGGGCTGGTGGGGCCAACGTCCTGACTTTC
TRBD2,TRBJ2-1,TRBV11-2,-,CASSLAGTSGQNEQFF,TGTGCCAGCAGCTTAGCCGGGACTAGCGGGCAAAATGAGCAGTTCTTC
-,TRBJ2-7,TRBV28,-,CASAPPQVYEQYF,TGTGCCAGCGCCCCCCCTCAGGTCTACGAGCAGTACTTC
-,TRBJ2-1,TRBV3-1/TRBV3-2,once,CASSQGRYNSEQFF,TGTGCCAGCAGCCAGGGCAGATATAATAGTGAGCAGTTCTTC
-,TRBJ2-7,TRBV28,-,CASGLGHYEQYF,TGTGCCAGCGGACTGGGCCACTACGAGCAGTACTTC
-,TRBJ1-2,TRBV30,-,CAWWYAGTNYGYTF,TGTGCCTGGTGGTACGCCGGGACTAACTATGGCTACACCTTC
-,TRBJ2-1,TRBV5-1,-,CASSLVGVAVSYNEQFF,TGCGCCAGCAGCCTGGTTGGGGTAGCGGTAAGCTACAATGAGCAGTTCTTC
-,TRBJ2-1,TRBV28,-,CASTRAIYNEQFF,TGTGCCAGCACCCGTGCGATCTACAATGAGCAGTTCTTC